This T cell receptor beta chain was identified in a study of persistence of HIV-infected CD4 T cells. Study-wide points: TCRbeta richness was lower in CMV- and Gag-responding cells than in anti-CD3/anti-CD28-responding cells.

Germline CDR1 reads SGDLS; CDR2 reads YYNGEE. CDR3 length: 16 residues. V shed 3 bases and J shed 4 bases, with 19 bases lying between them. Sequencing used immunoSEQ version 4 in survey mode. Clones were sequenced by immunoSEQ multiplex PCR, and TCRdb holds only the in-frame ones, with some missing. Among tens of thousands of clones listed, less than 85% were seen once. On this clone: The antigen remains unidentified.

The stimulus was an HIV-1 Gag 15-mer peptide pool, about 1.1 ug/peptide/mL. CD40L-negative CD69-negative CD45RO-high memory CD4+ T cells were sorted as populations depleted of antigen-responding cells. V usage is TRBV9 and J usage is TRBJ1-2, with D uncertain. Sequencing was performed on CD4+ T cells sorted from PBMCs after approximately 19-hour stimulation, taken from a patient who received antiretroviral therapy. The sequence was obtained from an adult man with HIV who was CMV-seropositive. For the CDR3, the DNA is TGTGCCAGCAGCGCCATCCCCGACCGACCCCTCTATGGCTACACCTTC. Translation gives CASSAIPDRPLYGYTF. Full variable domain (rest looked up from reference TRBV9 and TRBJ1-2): DSGVTQTPKHLITATGQRVTLRCSPRSGDLSVYWYQQSLDQGLQFLIQYYNGEERAKGNILERFSAQQFPDLHSELNLSSLELGDSALYFCASSAIPDRPLYGYTFGSGTRLTVV.